These 3 T cell receptor beta chains came from one sample sequenced in a study of cytomegalovirus exposure and HLA in healthy donors. The PCR had 60 Vbeta and 13 Jbeta primers. The repertoire was sequenced with immunoSEQ multiplex PCR; TCRdb's copy has only in-frame clones and lacks some. The sample contains about 170,000 clones, about four fifths of which appear only once. Sequencing used PBMCs. Source of these receptors: a male donor in good health and CMV-seronegative.

The chain uses TRBV19 and TRBJ1-1; no reliable D call. V shed 3 bases and J shed 5 bases, with 7 bases lying between them. The CDR3 length is 12 residues. Germline V gene data show CDR1 as LNHDA and CDR2 as SQIVND (reference sequence). CDR3 loop: CASSIGPTEAFF. CDR3 coding DNA: TGTGCCAGTAGTATTGGCCCGACTGAAGCTTTCTTT.

The V gene is TRBV5-4, the J gene TRBJ1-4; 9 nucleotides align to TRBD1. CDR1 and CDR2 from the germline V gene are SGHNT and YYREEE (reference sequence). CDR3 length: 16 residues. V was clipped by 4 bases and J by 7 bases; unmatched bases: 11. Here the CDR3 reads CASSLQGARVSEKLFF. The CDR3 DNA sequence: TGTGCCAGCAGCCTACAGGGGGCGAGGGTCAGTGAAAAACTGTTTTTT. The complete variable domain, with remaining parts taken from reference TRBV5-4 and TRBJ1-4, reads ETGVTQSPTHLIKTRGQQVTLRCSSQSGHNTVSWYQQALGQGPQFIFQYYREEENGRGNFPPRFSGLQFPNYSSELNVNALELDDSALYLCASSLQGARVSEKLFFGSGTQLSVL.

The chain uses TRBV9 and TRBJ1-1; D ambiguous. The CDR3 is 15 residues long. Trimming cost V 0 bases and J 4 bases, with 13 bases left between them. The germline gives CDR1 SGDLS, CDR2 YYNGEE. CDR3 residues: CASSVGHRGFTEAFF. Written as DNA, the CDR3 is TGTGCCAGCAGCGTAGGTCACCGGGGATTCACTGAAGCTTTCTTT.